The next 7 T cell receptor beta chains were all read from a single sample in a study of blood T cells in healthy people across ages. Through a sample-barcoded 5' primer and a J-beta primer mix, a second PCR was run for roughly 6 to 12 cycles. From the 5' RACE reads, TCRdb called clonotypes with MiXCR, one entry per CDR3 protein. Among hundreds of thousands of distinct CDR3 sequences listed, around 21% were seen once. The sample consisted of blood. These receptors all stem from a man aged 70-80 years in good health.

Ten or more counts support this clonotype. The chain has TRBV12-3 or TRBV12-4 and TRBJ1-2; D call uncertain. Trimming stripped 3 bases from V and 2 bases from J, with 7 bases between. This CDR3 has 13 residues. The CDR3 DNA reads TGTGCCAGCAGTTTGGCACAGAACTATGGCTACACCTTC. It codes for CASSLAQNYGYTF.

This chain uses TRBV4-1 with TRBJ2-2; D is undetermined. V dropped 2 bases and J dropped 3 bases, with 7 bases sitting between them. Germline CDR1 MGHRA, CDR2 YSYEKL. The CDR3 has 14 residues. CDR3 sequence (DNA): TGCGCCAGCAGCCAAAGTGGGGACACCGGGGAGCTGTTTTTT. Translating gives CASSQSGDTGELFF.

Ten or more counts support this clonotype. The V call is TRBV5-1, the J call TRBJ2-7; D gene uncertain. CDR1 is SGHRS and CDR2 is YFSETQ in the germline V gene. The CDR3 spans 15 residues. The V end was cut by 4 bases, the J end by 0 bases, with 14 bases between. CDR3 bases: TGCGCCAGCAGCCCGGAGAGGCTTCCCTCCTACGAGCAGTACTTC. Residues: CASSPERLPSYEQYF.

This chain links TRBV9 with TRBJ2-1, with D possibly being TRBD1 (6 bases). Germline V CDR1 and CDR2: SGDLS, YYNGEE. This CDR3 has 16 residues. The V end lost 2 bases, the J end lost 4 bases, and 16 bases lay between the germline ends. For the CDR3, the DNA is TGTGCCAGCAGCGTGGTACAGGGTGGTAGGTACAATGAGCAGTTCTTC. This encodes CASSVVQGGRYNEQFF. The entire variable domain, with the rest obtained from reference TRBV9 and TRBJ2-1, is as follows: DSGVTQTPKHLITATGQRVTLRCSPRSGDLSVYWYQQSLDQGLQFLIQYYNGEERAKGNILERFSAQQFPDLHSELNLSSLELGDSALYFCASSVVQGGRYNEQFFGPGTRLTVL.

Ten or more counts support this clonotype. V is TRBV29-1 and J is TRBJ1-1, with D perhaps matching TRBD1 (5 bases). The CDR3 has 14 amino acids. Germline CDR1 is SQVTM and CDR2 is ANQGSEA. V was shortened by 5 bases and J by 4 bases, with 17 bases between the two germline ends. CDR3 in DNA: TGCAGCGTTTGGGACGGCCTTCGGGGCACTGAAGCTTTCTTT. This codes for CSVWDGLRGTEAFF.

In this sample, this clonotype turned up a few times. The chain recombines TRBV5-1 with TRBJ2-3; 15 bases are a match to TRBD2. CDR3 length: 18 amino acids. The V segment lost 1 base and the J segment 3 bases; nucleotides outside the gene matches: 6. CDR1 and CDR2 (germline): SGHRS, YFSETQ. CDR3 protein: CASSLNGLAGGPTDTQYF. CDR3 sequence (DNA): TGCGCCAGCAGCTTGAACGGACTAGCGGGAGGGCCAACAGATACGCAGTATTTT.

This clonotype was recorded a few times. The chain uses TRBV18 and TRBJ2-7; D possibly matches TRBD1 or TRBD2 (5 bases each). This CDR3 has 14 amino acids. From germline, CDR1 is KGHSH and CDR2 LQKENI. The ends were cut back, 4 bases at V and 1 base at J, with 11 bases in the middle. The CDR3 sequence is CASSLGAQSYEQYF. The CDR3 DNA is TGTGCCAGCTCACTCGGGGCCCAGTCCTACGAGCAGTACTTC.